Each of the 18 T cell receptor beta chains below was sequenced from the same sample in a study of T cells in women clearing cervical HPV infection. Produced via immunoSEQ multiplex PCR; TCRdb's table is partial and in-frame only. This sample's table has 30,000 to 45,000 clones. The sample was blood buffy coat. These receptors originate from a woman between 18 and 70 years old with a cervical HPV16 infection that either progressed to CIN3+ or cleared (not recorded which).

Turning to this clone: The sequence runs out 3 residues before the end of the CDR3; the remainder is reconstructed from the germline J gene. The genes are TRBV20-1 and TRBJ2-1, with 16 bases matching TRBD2. CDR1 and CDR2 from the germline V gene are DFQATT and SNEGSKA (reference sequence). The CDR3 is 15 amino acids. V shed 3 bases, J shed 8 bases, and the junction held 4 bases outside the gene matches. The CDR3 region is CSASGTSGGGHEQFF. CDR3 bases read: TGCAGTGCTAGCGGGACTAGCGGGGGGGGTCATGAG.

On this clone itself: The read stops 3 residues short of the end of the CDR3; the missing end is completed from the germline J gene. This chain links TRBV19 with TRBJ1-2; D possibly corresponds to TRBD1 (5 bases). Germline V gene sequence: CDR1 LNHDA, CDR2 SQIVND (reference sequence). The CDR3 is made up of 16 amino acids. Trimming stripped 5 bases from V and 0 bases from J, with 16 bases between. The covered CDR3 bases are TGTGCCAGTAGTGAATTGACAGACTCCACTAACTATGGC. It specifies CASSELTDSTNYG. The full CDR3 protein is CASSELTDSTNYGYTF.

As to this clone: The read finishes 3 residues shy of the CDR3 end, and the germline J gene is used to complete it. The chain employs TRBV5-1 and TRBJ1-1; D unresolved. The germline V gene has CDR1 SGHRS and CDR2 YFSETQ. This CDR3 is 15 amino acids long. V lost 0 bases and J 2 bases, leaving 11 bases between the germline ends. The CDR3: CASSLGRAINTEAFF. Incomplete CDR3 DNA: TGCGCCAGCAGCTTGGGTCGCGCAATTAACACTGAA.

About this clone itself: The CDR3 end falls 3 residues outside the read, so it is completed with the germline J gene. This chain uses TRBV19 with TRBJ1-2; a weak D match, TRBD1 (6 bases). Trimming took off 5 bases at V and 4 bases at J, with 11 bases between the two ends. CDR1 and CDR2 (germline): LNHDA, SQIVND (reference sequence). This CDR3 has 13 residues. The sequenced part of the CDR3 DNA is TGTGCCAGTAGTTCCGGACAGCTCTATGGC. Its protein product is CASSSGQLYG. The entire CDR3 reads CASSSGQLYGYTF.

As concerns this clone: Read coverage stops 3 residues before the CDR3 terminus; the germline J gene supplies the remainder. The chain joins TRBV29-1 to TRBJ1-2; possible D gene TRBD1, 5 bases. Germline V gives CDR1 SQVTM, CDR2 ANQGSEA. The CDR3 length is 12 residues. Incomplete CDR3 DNA: TGCAGCGTTGTGGCAGGGTCTGAAGGC. This gives the protein CSVVAGSEG. From start to end, the CDR3 is CSVVAGSEGYTF. Full variable domain (remainder filled in from reference TRBV29-1 and TRBJ1-2): SAVISQKPSRDICQRGTSLTIQCQVDSQVTMMFWYRQQPGQSLTLIATANQGSEATYESGFVIDKFPISRPNLTFSTLTVSNMSPEDSSIYLCSVVAGSEGYTFGSGTRLTVV.

To note about this clone: With the read ending 3 residues before the CDR3 end, the germline J gene is used to fill in that end. The J gene is TRBJ1-5, the V gene TRBV6-2 or TRBV6-3, with 7 bases matching TRBD1. V lost 6 bases and J lost 4; bases outside the gene matches: 6. CDR1 and CDR2 (germline): MNHEY, SVGEGT. The CDR3 has 14 residues. The covered CDR3 bases are TGTGCCAGCAGCTTACAACAGGGGAATCAGCCC. It specifies CASSLQQGNQP. The whole CDR3 reads CASSLQQGNQPQHF.

Turning to this clone: The observed sequence ends 3 residues before the CDR3 terminus, with the missing tail filled in from the germline J gene. The chain links TRBV2 to TRBJ2-1; 10 bases line up with TRBD1. After removal of 4 bases from V and 8 bases from J, the junction contained 11 bases not matched to a gene. The CDR3 runs to 16 residues. The germline V gene has CDR1 SNHLY and CDR2 FYNNEI. CDR3 bases read: TGTGCCAGCAGTGGACACCGGGACAGGGGTTGGGATGAG. Translation gives CASSGHRDRGWDE. The whole CDR3 protein is CASSGHRDRGWDEQFF.

As concerns this clone: The read comes to an end 3 residues before the CDR3 does, leaving the germline J gene to fill in the end. The chain combines TRBV6-2 or TRBV6-3 with TRBJ2-3; 8 bases match TRBD2. Germline assignment: CDR1 MNHEY and CDR2 SVGEGT. CDR3 size: 15 residues. The CDR3 reads CASSLSGARWETQYF. CDR3 bases read: TGTGCCAGCAGTCTTAGCGGGGCGCGATGGGAGACG.

Concerning this clone: The CDR3 is cut off 3 residues early in the read; its end comes from the germline J gene. This chain joins TRBV13 and TRBJ2-7; D gene uncertain. Trimming left V 3 bases short and J 3 bases short, with 9 bases between. Germline values: CDR1 PRHDT, CDR2 FYEKMQ (reference sequence). The CDR3 contains 13 residues. CDR3 loop: CASSLGSYYEQYF. CDR3 DNA (partial): TGTGCCAGCAGCTTGGGCAGCTACTACGAG.

In regard to this clone: The read gets to within 3 residues of the CDR3 end, and the germline J gene fills in the rest. The chain combines TRBV9 with TRBJ2-1; 10 bases match TRBD2. CDR1 is SGDLS and CDR2 is YYNGEE in the germline V gene. This CDR3 contains 16 residues. V was pared by 4 bases and J by 5 bases, with 9 bases of the junction left unmatched. The part of the CDR3 DNA that was read is TGTGCCAGCAGCCCATTTGGTAGCGGGGGGAACAATGAG. It specifies CASSPFGSGGNNE. The entire CDR3 is CASSPFGSGGNNEQFF.

As regards this clone: From the germline J gene comes the end of the CDR3, since the read stops 3 residues before it. V gene TRBV6-2 or TRBV6-3 combines with J gene TRBJ2-7, with a possible D match to TRBD2 (6 bases). Germline lookup yields CDR1 MNHEY and CDR2 SVGEGT. The V and J ends lost 4 bases and 6 bases respectively, with 16 bases between them. The CDR3 is 14 residues long. CDR3 loop: CASSSDQGAGEQYF. CDR3 DNA (partial): TGTGCCAGCAGTTCCGATCAGGGAGCGGGCGAG.

In regard to this clone: The CDR3 extends 3 residues past the end of the read, so its final part is completed from the germline J gene. This chain connects TRBV29-1 to TRBJ2-1; 7 bases map to TRBD2. CDR1 and CDR2 from the germline V gene are SQVTM and ANQGSEA. The junction had 5 bases not matched to a gene; V was cut back by 3 bases and J by 3 bases. This CDR3 has 14 amino acids. The CDR3 DNA, read in part, is TGCAGCGTTGATCTAGCGGATTTCTACAATGAG. Translated, it gives CSVDLADFYNE. In full, the CDR3 reads CSVDLADFYNEQFF.

With regard to this clone: The missing CDR3 end, 3 residues past where the read stops, is filled in from the germline J gene. The chain joins TRBV12-3 or TRBV12-4 to TRBJ2-7; a weak D match, TRBD1 (6 bases). Trimming shortened V by 7 bases and J by 2 bases, and 18 bases separated the two germline ends. This CDR3 is 15 amino acids long. The DNA read from the CDR3 is TGTGCCAGCAACGAGGGGGAACGGAGTCCCTACGAG. Translating gives CASNEGERSPYE. The whole CDR3 is CASNEGERSPYEQYF.

A remark on this clone: The sequence runs out 3 residues before the end of the CDR3; the remainder is reconstructed from the germline J gene. The J gene is TRBJ1-2, the V gene TRBV7-3, with 8 bases lining up with TRBD1. The CDR3 consists of 15 residues. Germline V gene sequence: CDR1 SGHTA, CDR2 FQGTGA. The CDR3 protein is CASSPQQGDLEGYTF. Partial CDR3 DNA: TGTGCCAGCAGCCCCCAACAGGGGGATTTGGAAGGC.

Worth noting for this clone: With the read ending 3 residues before the CDR3 end, the germline J gene is used to fill in that end. The chain links TRBV5-1 to TRBJ2-3; no clear D gene. Germline loops: CDR1 SGHRS, CDR2 YFSETQ. The CDR3 runs to 14 residues. V lost 1 base and J lost 0, with 6 bases in between. The CDR3 DNA, read in part, is TGCGCCAGCAGCTTGTTAAGGAGCACAGATACG. Protein product: CASSLLRSTDT. The CDR3 in full is CASSLLRSTDTQYF.

For this clone: With the read ending 3 residues before the CDR3 end, the germline J gene is used to fill in that end. This rearrangement joins TRBV20-1 to TRBJ2-7; D unclear. The germline V gene has CDR1 DFQATT and CDR2 SNEGSKA (reference sequence). The CDR3 runs 14 residues. V shed 3 bases and J shed 0 bases, with 12 bases lying between them. The covered CDR3 bases are TGCAGTGCTAGTCCTGGCGGCCTCTCCTACGAG. This encodes CSASPGGLSYE. The CDR3 reads in full as CSASPGGLSYEQYF.

Partial CDR3 DNA: TGTGCCAGCAGCCGCCGACAGGGGGCTTCTTATGGC. It codes for CASSRRQGASYG. The entire CDR3 sequence reads CASSRRQGASYGYTF. V and J are TRBV5-5 and TRBJ1-2; 10 bases line up with TRBD1. The read falls 3 residues short of the CDR3 end, and the missing part is taken from the germline J gene. V shed 4 bases, J shed 5 bases, and the junction held 8 bases outside the gene matches. CDR3 size: 15 residues. Germline V gene lookup returns CDR1 SGHKS and CDR2 YYEKEE (reference sequence).

Remarks on this clone: The sequence runs out 3 residues before the end of the CDR3; the remainder is reconstructed from the germline J gene. V and J are TRBV2 and TRBJ1-4; the match to TRBD1 covers 8 bases. The CDR3 covers 14 residues. In germline, CDR1 is SNHLY, CDR2 FYNNEI. V shed 8 bases and J 7 bases; nucleotides not matched to a gene: 9. The DNA read from the CDR3 is TGTGCCAGCTTAGGGACAGGCAGTAGTGAAAAA. Translated, it gives CASLGTGSSEK. The whole CDR3 protein reads CASLGTGSSEKLFF.